This T cell receptor (beta chain) was captured by sequencing in a study of shared clonotypes between healthy human individuals. Study-level findings and limits: Rarefaction analysis demonstrated incomplete sorted-subset sequencing notwithstanding large depth. In general, naive subsets displayed greater estimated richness than memory subsets did. Clonotype sharing among donors, it was expected, would be affected by sequencing depth.

Turning to this clone: Its antigen is unidentified.

TCRdb keeps only in-frame clones here, not all; method: immunoSEQ multiplex PCR. Of about 2,100,000 clones listed, about 92% are singletons. CD45RO-negative cells were positively selected for CCR7, leaving out terminally differentiated effector memory CD45RA+ cells. Healthy HIV-negative adults with no recent acute infections or vaccinations were recruited as donors. This CDR3 region has 14 residues. V lost 2 bases and J lost 5, with 12 bases in between. Germline V gives CDR1 MNHEY, CDR2 SVGAGI. Material: naive CD8+ T cells from PBMCs. The chain recombines TRBV6-5 with TRBJ1-1; possibly TRBD1 for D (6 bases). The sequence came from a man younger than 30 in good health. Some clones in this sample may be carry-over from other donors' samples. In DNA form, the CDR3 reads TGTGCCAGCAGTTACGTGAACCAGGGGACTGAAGCTTTCTTT. It is translated as CASSYVNQGTEAFF.